The 23 T cell receptor beta chains reported below all come from one sample, sequenced in a study of beta chain features in type 1 diabetes. Every isolated RNA sample was fully reverse transcribed, so sequencing captured expressed TCRB transcripts. The assay was immunoSEQ multiplex PCR, and TCRdb's table has in-frame clones only and misses some. The data contain hundreds of thousands of clones, around 15% of them singletons. The sequencing sample was made of naive CD4+ T cells from blood. These receptors all come from a man aged 18 to 35 in good health.

Written as DNA, the CDR3 is TGCGCCAGCAGCCAACCGGGACAAGGTCATGAGCAGTTCTTC. It translates to CASSQPGQGHEQFF. The V call is TRBV4-1, the J call TRBJ2-1; tentatively, D is TRBD1 (6 bases). Germline V CDR1 and CDR2: MGHRA, YSYEKL. V was trimmed by 2 bases and J by 8 bases, leaving 13 bases between them. This CDR3 is built from 14 residues.

The V and J genes are TRBV15 and TRBJ1-2, with TRBD1 matching 10 bases. J was trimmed by 6 bases and V by 5 bases; bases with no gene match: 6. CDR3 length: 14 residues. Germline CDR1 and CDR2: LNHNV and YYDKDF (reference sequence). CDR3 amino acids: CATSQGQGWNGYTF. CDR3 in DNA: TGTGCCACCAGCCAGGGACAGGGGTGGAATGGCTACACCTTC.

The rearrangement joins TRBV6-6 to TRBJ1-4; a weak D match, TRBD1 (5 bases). The germline gives CDR1 MNHNY, CDR2 SVGAGI (reference sequence). Between the trimmed V and J ends, which lost 2 bases and 4 bases, there was a span of 11 bases. This CDR3 has 15 amino acids. This CDR3 reads CASSYGTGYNEKLFF. The CDR3 DNA follows: TGTGCCAGCAGTTACGGTACAGGTTATAATGAAAAACTGTTTTTT.

This clone was counted between two and nine times. The chain combines TRBV19 with TRBJ1-5, with unresolved D. Trimming stripped 3 bases from V and 2 bases from J, with 8 bases between. The CDR3 runs 14 residues. The germline gives CDR1 LNHDA, CDR2 SQIVND (reference sequence). The CDR3 nucleotides are TGTGCCAGTAGTATTAGCCCAGGCAATCAGCCCCAGCATTTT. It codes for CASSISPGNQPQHF.

The V call is TRBV4-1, the J call TRBJ1-3; D gene uncertain. This CDR3 region has 18 residues. CDR1 and CDR2 (germline): MGHRA, YSYEKL. The V end was cut by 5 bases, the J end by 0 bases, with 20 bases between. The CDR3 is CASSYIHRTADSGNTIYF. The CDR3, as DNA: TGCGCCAGCAGCTACATACACCGGACGGCTGACTCTGGAAACACCATATATTTT.

The chain uses TRBV9 and TRBJ1-3; possible D gene TRBD1, 5 bases. CDR3 length equals 18 residues. V lost 4 bases, J lost 3 bases, and 23 bases lay in between. Germline V gene data show CDR1 as SGDLS and CDR2 as YYNGEE. This CDR3 is CASSTSRSRAEGGNTIYF. In nucleotides, the CDR3 is TGTGCCAGCAGCACGAGCAGATCCAGGGCCGAGGGTGGAAACACCATATATTTT.

V usage is TRBV2 and J usage is TRBJ2-7; tentatively, D is TRBD2 (5 bases). Germline CDR1 SNHLY, CDR2 FYNNEI. This CDR3 region has 12 residues. Trimming stripped 4 bases from V and 5 bases from J, with 9 bases between. For the CDR3, the DNA is TGTGCCAGCAGTGGTAGCGTAAACGAGCAGTACTTC. Its protein is CASSGSVNEQYF.

About this clone itself: Other DNA sequences in the sample encode the same CDR3. V is TRBV18 and J is TRBJ1-1; no firm D call. This CDR3 comprises 13 residues. Germline V gene data show CDR1 as KGHSH and CDR2 as LQKENI. V was cut by 2 bases and J by 1 base, with 5 bases left in between. CDR3 nucleotide sequence: TGTGCCAGCTCACCAAGAGAGAACACTGAAGCTTTCTTT. Amino acids: CASSPRENTEAFF.

V gene TRBV29-1 combines with J gene TRBJ1-1; 7 bases align to TRBD1. Looked up from germline, CDR1 is SQVTM and CDR2 is ANQGSEA. J lost 11 bases, V lost 4 bases, and 7 bases had no gene match. The CDR3 length is 11 residues. Here the CDR3 DNA reads TGCAGCGTTGGAGCAGGGGGAAACGCTTTCTTT. This gives the protein CSVGAGGNAFF.

The J gene is TRBJ1-5, the V gene TRBV19; D is unclear. The CDR3 spans 14 residues. CDR1 LNHDA and CDR2 SQIVND come from the germline V gene (reference sequence). V was cut by 3 bases and J by 3 bases, with 9 bases left in between. The DNA of the CDR3 is TGTGCCAGTAGTATGCGAGGGTACAATCAGCCCCAGCATTTT. It translates to CASSMRGYNQPQHF.

This clone has more than one count but fewer than ten. The chain has TRBV7-2 and TRBJ1-5; unclear D gene. Germline V gene data show CDR1 as SGHTA and CDR2 as FQGNSA. Deletions cut 2 bases from V and 0 bases from J, with 5 bases between. This CDR3 has 14 amino acids. In nucleotides, the CDR3 is TGTGCCAGCAGCTTACTGATTAGCAATCAGCCCCAGCATTTT. The encoded protein is CASSLLISNQPQHF.

This clone was observed a few times. The rearrangement links TRBV11-2 to TRBJ2-1; no firm D call. Trimming pared 4 bases from V and 8 bases from J, leaving 6 bases between. Germline V CDR1 and CDR2: SGHAT, FQNNGV. This CDR3 has 11 amino acids. The CDR3 protein is CASSSRDEQFF. DNA of the CDR3: TGTGCCAGCAGCTCTAGAGATGAGCAGTTCTTC.

The rearrangement links TRBV25-1 to TRBJ2-5; D remains unclear. Looked up from germline, CDR1 is MGHDK and CDR2 is SYGVNS. There are 14 residues in the CDR3. Trimming cost V 1 base and J 3 bases, with 9 bases left between them. CDR3 region: CASSEFTAEETQYF. CDR3 sequence (DNA): TGTGCCAGCAGTGAATTTACAGCCGAAGAGACCCAGTACTTC.

The chain couples TRBV30 to TRBJ1-1, with 8 bases identical to TRBD1. The CDR3 runs to 13 residues. Germline CDR1 is GTSNPN and CDR2 is SVGIG (reference sequence). With V trimmed by 2 bases and J by 5 bases, 4 bases remained unmatched. The DNA of the CDR3 is TGTGCCTGGAGTAACAGGGGGGGGACTGAAGCTTTCTTT. Translated, it gives CAWSNRGGTEAFF.

The chain uses TRBV14 and TRBJ2-7; D is unclear. Trimming pared 4 bases from V and 2 bases from J, leaving 9 bases between. This CDR3 region has 13 residues. CDR1 SGHDN and CDR2 FVKESK come from the germline V gene. The CDR3: CASSLGSAYEQYF. DNA of the CDR3: TGTGCCAGCAGCCTGGGGTCAGCCTACGAGCAGTACTTC. The variable domain in full, completed from reference TRBV14 and TRBJ2-7, reads EAGVTQFPSHSVIEKGQTVTLRCDPISGHDNLYWYRRVMGKEIKFLLHFVKESKQDESGMPNNRFLAERTGGTYSTLKVQPAELEDSGVYFCASSLGSAYEQYFGPGTRLTVT.

This sequence joins TRBV2 and TRBJ2-5; D is uncertain. The germline V and J ends were trimmed by 5 bases and 5 bases, with 3 bases remaining between them. Germline CDR1 and CDR2: SNHLY and FYNNEI. This CDR3 comprises 10 residues. The CDR3: CASSLETQYF. CDR3 sequence (DNA): TGTGCCAGCAGTTTGGAGACCCAGTACTTC.

The gene calls are TRBV7-3 and TRBJ2-1; 8 positions match TRBD1. J gave up 7 bases and V 5 bases, and 7 bases lay outside the gene matches. The CDR3 is 14 residues long. CDR1 is SGHTA, CDR2 FQGTGA, per germline. The chain's CDR3 is CASSPYRGANEQFF. The CDR3 region has the DNA TGTGCCAGCAGCCCGTACAGGGGGGCGAATGAGCAGTTCTTC.

CDR3 sequence: CASSFPLARDYNEQFF. CDR3 sequence (DNA): TGTGCCAGCAGCTTCCCACTAGCGAGAGACTACAATGAGCAGTTCTTC. The chain carries TRBV7-4 and TRBJ2-1; TRBD2 matches at 7 bases. The V gene end was trimmed by 3 bases and the J gene end by 3 bases; junction bases not matched to a gene: 8. CDR1 and CDR2 from the germline V gene are SGHVT and SQSDAQ. CDR3 length: 16 residues.

The gene calls are TRBV4-3 and TRBJ1-2; weak D call: TRBD1 (5 bases). V lost 3 bases and J 4 bases, leaving 15 bases between the germline ends. Germline CDR1 and CDR2: LGHNA and YSLEER. This CDR3 is built from 15 residues. CDR3 sequence (DNA): TGCGCCAGCAGCCAGCAACCCAGGGTTTTCTATGGCTACACCTTC. Protein: CASSQQPRVFYGYTF.

V is TRBV14 and J is TRBJ1-1; 7 bases are shared with TRBD1. CDR1 is SGHDN and CDR2 is FVKESK in the germline V gene. The V gene end was trimmed by 5 bases and the J gene end by 0 bases; junction bases not matched to a gene: 15. The CDR3 length is 18 residues. DNA of the CDR3: TGTGCCAGCAGCTCAAGGGACAGTATGCTATCCATGAACACTGAAGCTTTCTTT. Its protein product is CASSSRDSMLSMNTEAFF. Combining the CDR3 with reference TRBV14 and TRBJ1-1 gives the whole variable domain EAGVTQFPSHSVIEKGQTVTLRCDPISGHDNLYWYRRVMGKEIKFLLHFVKESKQDESGMPNNRFLAERTGGTYSTLKVQPAELEDSGVYFCASSSRDSMLSMNTEAFFGQGTRLTVV.

This clone was seen ten or more times. The chain employs TRBV9 and TRBJ2-6, with 8 nucleotides matching TRBD1. The CDR3 has 15 amino acids. Germline-derived CDR1 and CDR2 are SGDLS and YYNGEE. J lost 2 bases, V lost 4 bases, and 2 bases had no gene match. The CDR3 loop reads CASSTDRAGANVLTF. CDR3 in DNA: TGTGCCAGCAGCACGGACAGGGCTGGGGCCAACGTCCTGACTTTC. Variable domain in full (rest from reference TRBV9 and TRBJ2-6): DSGVTQTPKHLITATGQRVTLRCSPRSGDLSVYWYQQSLDQGLQFLIQYYNGEERAKGNILERFSAQQFPDLHSELNLSSLELGDSALYFCASSTDRAGANVLTFGAGSRLTVL.

This clone turned up a few times. V gene TRBV18 combines with J gene TRBJ2-1; TRBD1 aligns across 11 bases. Germline V gene data show CDR1 as KGHSH and CDR2 as LQKENI. There are 15 residues in the CDR3. V dropped 2 bases and J dropped 12; count of bases not matched to a gene: 9. This chain's CDR3 is CASSPGTGGYGRQFF. DNA of the CDR3: TGTGCCAGCTCACCAGGGACAGGGGGATATGGGCGGCAGTTCTTC.

To note about this clone: Other DNA variants within this sample encode the same CDR3. The chain carries TRBV7-2 and TRBJ2-1, with TRBD2 matching 8 bases. Germline V gives CDR1 SGHTA, CDR2 FQGNSA. There are 14 residues in the CDR3. The trim removed 5 bases at V and 2 bases at J, leaving 2 bases unmatched. CDR3 in amino acids: CASSLGLAYNEQFF. CDR3 DNA: TGTGCCAGCAGCCTGGGACTAGCCTACAATGAGCAGTTCTTC.